This TCR beta chain emerged from a study of blood T cell repertoires in COVID-19. Study context: Acute and convalescent COVID-19 samples came from the United States, Italy and Spain. From T cells, B-cell-depleted T cells, or PBMCs came the material, which was cDNA or gDNA.

CDR1 and CDR2 from the germline V gene are SGHRS and YFSETQ. After removal of 0 bases from V and 4 bases from J, the junction contained 2 bases not matched to a gene. This CDR3 comprises 14 residues. In the study's own analysis: It was from reference gene primer amplification that nucleated cell counts were estimated. This table comes from immunoSEQ multiplex PCR, and its TCRdb copy is limited to in-frame clones, with some not included. That table furnishes V, J and clone size, whereas the DNA furnished D and trimming. The sample yields about 70,000 clones, roughly nine tenths seen once. This chain connects TRBV5-1 to TRBJ2-3; TRBD2 aligns across 7 bases. The sequence derives from a man in his sixties or seventies with active COVID-19. The specimen sequenced was peripheral blood. CDR3 sequence (DNA): TGCGCCAGCAGCTTGGCTAGCGGCGCAGATACGCAGTATTTT. Protein product: CASSLASGADTQYF.